This passage covers 23 T cell receptor beta chains from one sample sequenced in a study of blood T cell repertoires in COVID-19. The data were produced by immunoSEQ multiplex PCR, yet TCRdb's version contains in-frame clones alone and is incomplete. The sample contains fewer than 500,000 clones, around 87% of which appear only once. Material: PBMCs or T cells enriched from blood (not recorded which). These receptors originate from a woman aged 25 to 39 with acute COVID-19.

The chain combines TRBV4-1 with TRBJ1-1; 8 positions match TRBD1. CDR1 is MGHRA and CDR2 is YSYEKL in the germline V gene. The CDR3 is 15 residues long. J lost 4 bases, V lost 1 base, and 5 bases had no gene match. The CDR3 DNA follows: TGCGCCAGCAGCCAAGGATACACAGGGGGCACTGAAGCTTTCTTT. Translation gives CASSQGYTGGTEAFF.

The chain recombines TRBV10-3 with TRBJ2-3; TRBD2 matches at 7 bases. The germline V gene has CDR1 ENHRY and CDR2 SYGVKD. CDR3 length equals 13 residues. V dropped 6 bases and J dropped 2; count of bases not matched to a gene: 2. In DNA form, the CDR3 reads TGTGCCATCAGAACTAGCGCCACAGATACGCAGTATTTT. Translation: CAIRTSATDTQYF.

The chain recombines TRBV2 with TRBJ1-1, with 8 nucleotides matching TRBD1. The ends lost 4 bases at V and 2 bases at J; junction bases unmatched: 12. CDR3 length: 17 residues. Germline CDR1 SNHLY, CDR2 FYNNEI. The CDR3 protein is CASSGWTGRGVNTEAFF. The CDR3 DNA is TGTGCCAGCAGTGGGTGGACAGGGAGGGGGGTTAACACTGAAGCTTTCTTT.

The chain carries TRBV19 and TRBJ1-6, with 8 bases lining up with TRBD1. There are 15 residues in the CDR3. Trimming took 5 bases from V and 9 from J; bases not matched to a gene: 9. The germline CDR1 and CDR2 sequences are LNHDA and SQIVND (reference sequence). Here the CDR3 DNA reads TGTGCCAGTAGTTCACCTGGACAGGGTAGTTCACCCCTCCACTTT. It yields the protein CASSSPGQGSSPLHF.

V is TRBV27 and J is TRBJ1-2; 9 bases are a match to TRBD1. The CDR3 contains 15 residues. Germline loops: CDR1 MNHEY, CDR2 SMNVEV (reference sequence). J lost 4 bases, V lost 4 bases, and 7 bases had no gene match. CDR3 DNA sequence: TGTGCCAGCAGTTCCCTCGGACAGGGGACCTATGGCTACACCTTC. Residues: CASSSLGQGTYGYTF.

CDR3 residues: CASSHRQSYEQYF. The CDR3 bases are TGTGCCAGCAGTCATAGACAGTCCTACGAGCAGTACTTC. The chain joins TRBV27 to TRBJ2-7; D perhaps matches TRBD1 (5 bases). Trimming removed 5 bases from V and 1 base from J, with 9 bases in between. The CDR3 length is 13 residues. CDR1 is MNHEY, CDR2 SMNVEV, per germline (reference sequence).

This clone was seen once. The chain couples TRBV29-1 to TRBJ2-1; TRBD1 might be the D (6 bases). Looked up from germline, CDR1 is SQVTM and CDR2 is ANQGSEA. The CDR3 runs 11 residues. Trimming stripped 6 bases from V and 5 bases from J, with 8 bases between. CDR3 nucleotides: TGCAGCGTCGGACAGAACAATGAGCAGTTCTTC. It translates to CSVGQNNEQFF.

The V gene is TRBV7-2, the J gene TRBJ1-4; D is undetermined. From germline, CDR1 is SGHTA and CDR2 FQGNSA. V lost 1 base and J 8 bases, leaving 5 bases between the germline ends. This CDR3 is built from 12 residues. The CDR3 nucleotides read TGTGCCAGCAGCTTAGTGGGCGAAAAACTGTTTTTT. Amino acids: CASSLVGEKLFF.

The chain combines TRBV27 with TRBJ2-1; TRBD1 might be the D (5 bases). V was cut by 3 bases and J by 0 bases, with 6 bases left in between. Germline V CDR1 and CDR2: MNHEY, SMNVEV (reference sequence). CDR3 size: 14 residues. CDR3 protein: CASSLTASYNEQFF. DNA for the CDR3: TGTGCCAGCAGTTTGACAGCCTCCTACAATGAGCAGTTCTTC.

This sequence joins TRBV6-2 or TRBV6-3 and TRBJ2-7; 10 positions agree with TRBD1. In germline, CDR1 is MNHEY, CDR2 SVGEGT. The CDR3 spans 14 residues. The trim removed 6 bases at V and 4 bases at J, leaving 6 bases unmatched. The CDR3 spells CASRPPGQGYEQYF. Written as DNA, the CDR3 is TGTGCCAGCAGACCTCCGGGACAGGGGTACGAGCAGTACTTC.

The J gene is TRBJ1-4, the V gene TRBV6-1; D is perhaps TRBD1 (6 bases). Looked up from germline, CDR1 is MNHNS and CDR2 is SASEGT. The CDR3 is made up of 13 amino acids. The V end lost 2 bases, the J end lost 6 bases, and 7 bases lay between the germline ends. CDR3 protein: CASSEQGHEKLFF. The CDR3 nucleotides are TGTGCCAGCAGTGAACAGGGGCATGAAAAACTGTTTTTT.

The chain links TRBV3-1 (or the pseudogene TRBV3-2) to TRBJ2-1, with D possibly matching TRBD2 (5 bases). V lost 1 base to trimming and J lost 10 bases, with 17 bases between them. This CDR3 contains 15 residues. Germline V gives CDR1 LGHDT, CDR2 YNNKEL (reference sequence). CDR3 coding DNA: TGTGCCAGCAGCCAAGGCCGACCACTAGTGTACGAGCAGTTCTTC. It translates to CASSQGRPLVYEQFF.

In this sample, this clone turned up once. The chain is built from TRBV24-1 and TRBJ2-1; 9 nucleotides align to TRBD2. This CDR3 region has 16 residues. V lost 2 bases to trimming and J lost 4 bases; unmatched junction nucleotides: 5. The germline gives CDR1 KGHDR, CDR2 SFDVKD. The CDR3 here is CATSDSASGVYNEQFF. The CDR3 coding sequence is TGTGCCACCAGTGATTCGGCTAGCGGGGTATACAATGAGCAGTTCTTC.

V is TRBV30 and J is TRBJ1-1; D is perhaps TRBD1 (6 bases). The CDR3 sequence is 15 residues long. V lost 6 bases to trimming and J lost 0 bases, with 17 bases between them. Germline CDR1 GTSNPN, CDR2 SVGIG (reference sequence). The CDR3 nucleotides are TGTGCCTGCACCGGGACATCTGCTATGAACACTGAAGCTTTCTTT. Its translation: CACTGTSAMNTEAFF. The full variable domain, completed using reference TRBV30 and TRBJ1-1, is SQTIHQWPATLVQPVGSPLSLECTVEGTSNPNLYWYRQAAGRGLQLLFYSVGIGQISSEVPQNLSASRPQDRQFILSSKKLLLSDSGFYLCACTGTSAMNTEAFFGQGTRLTVV.

This chain uses TRBV10-2 with TRBJ1-2, with TRBD1 matching 8 bases. This CDR3 region has 13 residues. The J segment lost 4 bases and the V segment lost 6 bases, leaving 4 bases of the junction unmatched. Germline V gene lookup returns CDR1 WSHSY and CDR2 SAAADI. DNA of the CDR3: TGCGCCAGCAGCGTGGACAGGGTCTATGGCTACACCTTC. It codes for CASSVDRVYGYTF.

This clone came up once. The gene calls are TRBV7-2 and TRBJ1-4; TRBD1 might be the D (6 bases). Trimming removed 1 base at V and 7 bases at J, with 19 bases between. This CDR3 has 17 amino acids. The germline gives CDR1 SGHTA, CDR2 FQGNSA. CDR3 amino acids: CASSLGSSGRGREKLFF. CDR3 nucleotides: TGTGCCAGCAGCTTAGGAAGTAGTGGCAGGGGTCGTGAAAAACTGTTTTTT.

The CDR3 spells CASRVVPGQGAYEQYF. The CDR3 region has the DNA TGTGCCAGCAGAGTCGTACCGGGACAGGGGGCCTACGAGCAGTACTTC. The chain joins TRBV5-5 to TRBJ2-7; 11 bases match TRBD1. The V segment lost 5 bases and the J segment 2 bases; nucleotides outside the gene matches: 9. Germline assignment: CDR1 SGHKS and CDR2 YYEKEE (reference sequence). The CDR3 is made up of 16 amino acids.

This sequence joins TRBV9 and TRBJ2-3; TRBD2 agrees at 7 bases. CDR3 size: 17 residues. Germline V gives CDR1 SGDLS, CDR2 YYNGEE. V was pared by 0 bases and J by 2 bases, with 9 bases of the junction left unmatched. CDR3 residues: CASSVVPSGRVTDTQYF. In DNA, the CDR3 is TGTGCCAGCAGCGTAGTACCTAGCGGAAGGGTCACAGATACGCAGTATTTT.

The chain couples TRBV11-3 to TRBJ1-1; D may be TRBD1 (6 bases). V lost 7 bases, J lost 2 bases, and 11 bases lay in between. Germline V lookup: CDR1 SGHNT, CDR2 YENEEA. CDR3 length equals 13 residues. The CDR3 loop reads CASKYRDNTEAFF. DNA of the CDR3: TGTGCCAGCAAGTACAGGGATAACACTGAAGCTTTCTTT.

The V and J genes are TRBV9 and TRBJ2-7, with 10 bases that match TRBD2. The length of the CDR3 is 15 residues. CDR1 SGDLS and CDR2 YYNGEE come from the germline V gene. V dropped 0 bases and J dropped 3; count of bases not matched to a gene: 3. The CDR3 region has the DNA TGTGCCAGCAGCGTAGATACTAGCGGGGACTACGAGCAGTACTTC. Its translation is CASSVDTSGDYEQYF.

This chain connects TRBV3-1 (or the pseudogene TRBV3-2) to TRBJ2-1; D remains ambiguous. With 2 bases removed from V and 5 bases from J, the gap between germline ends came to 10 bases. This CDR3 has 14 residues. Germline values: CDR1 LGHDT, CDR2 YNNKEL (reference sequence). For the CDR3, the DNA is TGTGCCAGCAGCCAACCAACGTGGCACAATGAGCAGTTCTTC. Protein: CASSQPTWHNEQFF.

This clone was seen just once. The rearrangement uses TRBV24-1 and TRBJ2-1; 9 bases are shared with TRBD1. The CDR3 has 16 amino acids. Germline values: CDR1 KGHDR, CDR2 SFDVKD. With V trimmed by 2 bases and J by 8 bases, 9 bases remained unmatched. As DNA, the CDR3 is TGTGCCACCAGTGATTGGGGGACAGGGTATGAAGATGAGCAGTTCTTC. Protein product: CATSDWGTGYEDEQFF.

The V call is TRBV27, the J call TRBJ1-3; D unclear. Trimming removed 5 bases from V and 2 bases from J, with 10 bases in between. The CDR3 runs 14 residues. CDR1 is MNHEY, CDR2 SMNVEV, per germline (reference sequence). Here the CDR3 reads CASSPRVPGNTIYF. CDR3 coding DNA: TGTGCCAGCAGTCCTCGGGTACCTGGAAACACCATATATTTT.